The 18 T cell receptor beta chains in this list originate from one sample, sequenced in a study of blood T cell repertoires in COVID-19. Clones were sequenced by immunoSEQ multiplex PCR, and TCRdb holds only the in-frame ones, with some missing. Here the sample spans 150,000 to 200,000 clones, 75% to 90% being singletons. The sequenced sample was peripheral blood. These receptors all come from a woman aged 55-70 years with acute or convalescent COVID-19.

The chain uses TRBV6-5 and TRBJ1-1; TRBD1 might be the D (5 bases). Trimming took 7 bases from V and 2 from J, leaving 14 bases between them. Germline CDR1 MNHEY, CDR2 SVGAGI. CDR3 length: 14 amino acids. In DNA, the CDR3 is TGTGCCAGCACCCTGGACAACCCAAACACTGAAGCTTTCTTT. Protein sequence: CASTLDNPNTEAFF.

The CDR3 DNA is TGTGCCAGCAGTTTATCCTCCGAAGCTTTCTTT. Residues: CASSLSSEAFF. The rearrangement joins TRBV28 to TRBJ1-1; D remains unclear. CDR1 is MDHEN, CDR2 SYDVKM, per germline. The CDR3 spans 11 residues. Trimming stripped 1 base from V and 8 bases from J, with 5 bases between.

The rearrangement joins TRBV5-4 to TRBJ2-1, with 7 bases identical to TRBD2. The CDR3 contains 15 residues. Germline V gene sequence: CDR1 SGHNT, CDR2 YYREEE (reference sequence). V was clipped by 3 bases and J by 3 bases; unmatched bases: 6. The CDR3 is CASSSTSAYYNEQFF. DNA for the CDR3: TGTGCCAGCAGCTCAACTAGCGCGTACTACAATGAGCAGTTCTTC.

The chain uses TRBV5-1 and TRBJ2-1, with D tentatively TRBD2 (5 bases). This CDR3 spans 14 amino acids. The germline V and J ends were trimmed by 0 bases and 4 bases, with 8 bases remaining between them. Germline lookup yields CDR1 SGHRS and CDR2 YFSETQ. The chain's CDR3 is CASSLALAYNEQFF. In nucleotides, the CDR3 is TGCGCCAGCAGCTTGGCTCTAGCTTACAATGAGCAGTTCTTC.

Only a few counts were recorded for this clone. V usage is TRBV30 and J usage is TRBJ2-1, with D perhaps TRBD2 (5 bases). Germline V CDR1 and CDR2: GTSNPN, SVGIG (reference sequence). The CDR3 consists of 14 residues. Trimming stripped 4 bases from V and 0 bases from J, with 10 bases between. Here the CDR3 DNA reads TGTGCCTGGACTAGCCTTAGCTCCTACAATGAGCAGTTCTTC. Translated, it gives CAWTSLSSYNEQFF.

V usage is TRBV7-9 and J usage is TRBJ2-1; TRBD2 agrees at 11 bases. CDR3 size: 17 residues. Trimming removed 0 bases from V and 6 bases from J; junction bases left unmatched: 7. From germline, CDR1 is SEHNR and CDR2 FQNEAQ (reference sequence). The CDR3 DNA reads TGTGCCAGCAGCTTAGCGGCTAGCGGGAGGCTTGGCAATGAGCAGTTCTTC. It encodes CASSLAASGRLGNEQFF.

The genes are TRBV6-6 and TRBJ1-4; TRBD1 agrees at 7 bases. CDR1 and CDR2 (germline): MNHNY, SVGAGI (reference sequence). V shed 6 bases and J 7 bases; nucleotides not matched to a gene: 2. This CDR3 has 12 amino acids. CDR3 in amino acids: CASSNRGEKLFF. The CDR3 DNA sequence: TGTGCCAGCAGCAACAGGGGTGAAAAACTGTTTTTT.

The chain is built from TRBV18 and TRBJ2-5; D possibly corresponds to TRBD2 (5 bases). The CDR3 consists of 15 residues. The germline gives CDR1 KGHSH, CDR2 LQKENI. V lost 0 bases and J 3 bases, leaving 11 bases between the germline ends. The CDR3: CASSPPKLEEETQYF. CDR3 coding DNA: TGTGCCAGCTCACCACCGAAACTAGAGGAAGAGACCCAGTACTTC.

The genes are TRBV6-5 and TRBJ2-7; TRBD1 agrees at 7 bases. Germline lookup yields CDR1 MNHEY and CDR2 SVGAGI. There are 14 residues in the CDR3. J was trimmed by 2 bases and V by 6 bases; bases with no gene match: 7. CDR3 in amino acids: CASSALTGPYEQYF. CDR3 bases: TGTGCCAGCAGCGCACTGACAGGGCCCTACGAGCAGTACTTC.

This clone has just one count. V usage is TRBV30 and J usage is TRBJ2-1, with TRBD2 matching 7 bases. CDR3 length: 14 amino acids. Germline V gene data show CDR1 as GTSNPN and CDR2 as SVGIG (reference sequence). The V segment lost 2 bases and the J segment 9 bases; nucleotides outside the gene matches: 10. CDR3: CAWSIGGSLFEQFF. The CDR3 nucleotides are TGTGCCTGGAGTATTGGCGGGAGCCTTTTTGAGCAGTTCTTC.

The CDR3 DNA reads as TGTGCCAGCAGCTCCCCCCGTTCGCTAGCAGCCTACAATGAGCAGTTCTTC. Its translation: CASSSPRSLAAYNEQFF. The chain recombines TRBV7-9 with TRBJ2-1, with a possible D match to TRBD2 (5 bases). The ends were cut back, 4 bases at V and 2 bases at J, with 18 bases in the middle. Looked up from germline, CDR1 is SEHNR and CDR2 is FQNEAQ (reference sequence). CDR3 length equals 17 residues.

The CDR3 protein is CASKAGVTDEQFF. In nucleotides, the CDR3 is TGTGCCAGCAAAGCGGGAGTGACGGATGAGCAGTTCTTC. The gene calls are TRBV12-3 or TRBV12-4 and TRBJ2-1; 8 bases agree with TRBD2. With V trimmed by 7 bases and J by 8 bases, 7 bases remained unmatched. This CDR3 contains 13 residues.

In its sample, this clone was seen once. The rearrangement uses TRBV19 and TRBJ2-1; 13 nucleotides align to TRBD2. CDR3 length: 17 amino acids. Germline values: CDR1 LNHDA, CDR2 SQIVND (reference sequence). Trimming at V came to 7 bases and at J to 9 bases, leaving 15 bases not matched to a gene. The CDR3 nucleotides are TGTGCCAGTAAATCTTGGACTAGCGGGAGTCGGGGCGGTGAGCAGTTCTTC. Its translation: CASKSWTSGSRGGEQFF.

The rearrangement uses TRBV25-1 and TRBJ2-2; TRBD2 is a possible D gene (5 bases). Germline CDR1 MGHDK, CDR2 SYGVNS. This CDR3 is 13 amino acids long. V was shortened by 7 bases and J by 5 bases, with 11 bases between the two germline ends. In DNA form, the CDR3 reads TGTGCCAGCAAAAATGAGGGAACCGGGGAGCTGTTTTTT. This translates into CASKNEGTGELFF.

The V gene is TRBV7-3, the J gene TRBJ2-7; D is possibly TRBD2 (6 bases). This CDR3 has 14 residues. Trimming removed 1 base at V and 1 base at J, with 8 bases between. The germline gives CDR1 SGHTA, CDR2 FQGTGA. Here the CDR3 DNA reads TGTGCCAGCAGCTTAAGTGGGACTTCCTACGAGCAGTACTTC. This sequence encodes CASSLSGTSYEQYF.

In its sample, this clone was seen a few times. The chain uses TRBV12-5 and TRBJ2-2; TRBD1 agrees at 7 bases. The J segment lost 5 bases and the V segment lost 2 bases, leaving 5 bases of the junction unmatched. The CDR3 sequence is 15 residues long. Looked up from germline, CDR1 is LGHNT and CDR2 is FRNRAP. CDR3 in amino acids: CASGLTTGLTGELFF. The CDR3 coding sequence is TGTGCTAGTGGTTTGACGACAGGGTTAACCGGGGAGCTGTTTTTT.

J is TRBJ2-2 and V is TRBV9, with 8 nucleotides matching TRBD2. CDR1 and CDR2 from the germline V gene are SGDLS and YYNGEE. V lost 3 bases, J lost 4 bases, and 11 bases stayed unmatched. The CDR3 contains 17 residues. The CDR3 coding sequence is TGTGCCAGCAGCGCAAGTGGAACTAGCGGAATCACCGGGGAGCTGTTTTTT. The encoded protein is CASSASGTSGITGELFF.

The chain has TRBV9 and TRBJ2-1, with 11 bases that match TRBD2. V shed 5 bases, J shed 9 bases, and the junction held 13 bases outside the gene matches. Looked up from germline, CDR1 is SGDLS and CDR2 is YYNGEE. The CDR3 totals 16 residues. The CDR3 nucleotides read TGTGCCAGCAGTGTAACCCTTAGCGGGAGGGCGGGTGAGCAGTTCTTC. Its protein product is CASSVTLSGRAGEQFF. Supplemented by reference TRBV9 and TRBJ2-1, the full variable domain reads DSGVTQTPKHLITATGQRVTLRCSPRSGDLSVYWYQQSLDQGLQFLIQYYNGEERAKGNILERFSAQQFPDLHSELNLSSLELGDSALYFCASSVTLSGRAGEQFFGPGTRLTVL.